This TCR beta chain was retrieved from a study of T cells in Graves' hyperthyroidism and ophthalmopathy. This clonotype has at least ten counts. Its antigen is not known. Amplification targeted TCR beta CDR3 regions from RNA transcripts. TCR CDR3 underwent first-round RT-PCR with the HTBI primer set. MiXCR, run by TCRdb on the multiplex PCR reads, gives a single entry per CDR3 protein. The table records hundreds of thousands of distinct CDR3 sequences, about 15% of them present only once. Overall study results and limits: Median prediction lead before ophthalmopathy onset was around 6.9 months with the model. Ophthalmopathy was distinguished from stable hyperthyroidism by 13 V-J signatures.

Orbital computed tomography, thyroid ultrasound, serum thyroxine and TRAb, and clinical symptoms together informed the diagnoses. Germline lookup yields CDR1 MDHEN and CDR2 SYDVKM. V trimming: 6 bases; J trimming: 8 bases; junction bases outside the gene matches: 9. This CDR3 spans 14 amino acids. Specimen: blood. This receptor was identified in a woman aged 25 to 45 with Graves' hyperthyroidism. The J gene is TRBJ1-4, the V gene TRBV28; 7 nucleotides line up with TRBD1. CDR3 sequence (DNA): TGTGCCAGCAGGCCAACAGGGGAGGTAGAAAAACTGTTTTTT. This sequence encodes CASRPTGEVEKLFF.